One and the same sample provided the 30 T cell receptor beta chains below, sequenced in a study of OX40 agonist ivuxolimab in advanced cancers. TCRdb keeps only in-frame clones here, not all; method: immunoSEQ multiplex PCR. Of 60,000 to 70,000 clones listed, 70% to 90% are singletons. The sequenced sample was CD4+ or CD8+ T cells sorted from blood, obtained in a trial of the OX40 agonist ivuxolimab. The receptors were gathered from an adult with an advanced solid tumor such as melanoma, head and neck, liver or kidney cancer.

This clone was seen a few times. CDR3 sequence: CASSLGTSGPSYNEQFF. The CDR3 region has the DNA TGCGCCAGCAGCTTAGGGACTAGCGGGCCGTCCTACAATGAGCAGTTCTTC. The V and J genes are TRBV5-1 and TRBJ2-1, with 12 bases lining up with TRBD2. V gave up 2 bases and J gave up 1 base; unmatched junction bases: 4. Germline loops: CDR1 SGHRS, CDR2 YFSETQ. The CDR3 runs 17 residues.

The sample holds a few counts of this clone. This chain connects TRBV7-3 to TRBJ1-6; D gene unclear. The CDR3 is 14 amino acids. The germline gives CDR1 SGHTA, CDR2 FQGTGA. With 1 base removed from V and 9 bases from J, the gap between germline ends came to 10 bases. The DNA for the CDR3 is TGTGCCAGCAGCTTAAACCCCAGCCTTTCACCCCTCCACTTT. Encoded protein: CASSLNPSLSPLHF.

Only one count was recorded for this clone. The J gene is TRBJ2-7, the V gene TRBV28, with TRBD1 matching 11 bases. The ends lost 6 bases at V and 6 bases at J; junction bases unmatched: 7. In germline, CDR1 is MDHEN, CDR2 SYDVKM. CDR3 length: 14 residues. The CDR3 spells CASSWGTGGGEQYF. DNA for the CDR3: TGTGCCAGCAGCTGGGGGACAGGGGGTGGCGAGCAGTACTTC.

The chain has TRBV28 and TRBJ1-2; D perhaps matches TRBD1 (6 bases). The V end lost 5 bases, the J end lost 3 bases, and 16 bases lay between the germline ends. CDR1 MDHEN and CDR2 SYDVKM come from the germline V gene. This CDR3 is built from 15 residues. The CDR3 region is CASSGTGNSYYGYTF. The CDR3 nucleotides read TGTGCCAGCAGTGGTACAGGGAATTCCTACTATGGCTACACCTTC.

The chain employs TRBV12-5 and TRBJ2-1; 13 nucleotides agree with TRBD2. The germline V gene has CDR1 LGHNT and CDR2 FRNRAP. The CDR3 spans 17 residues. After removal of 5 bases from V and 10 bases from J, the junction contained 14 bases not matched to a gene. The CDR3 spells CASGRTSGSLQPGEQFF. CDR3 nucleotide sequence: TGTGCTAGTGGTCGGACTAGCGGGAGCCTCCAGCCTGGCGAGCAGTTCTTC.

The chain uses TRBV4-2 and TRBJ1-1; the match to TRBD1 covers 7 bases. Germline V gene lookup returns CDR1 LGHNA and CDR2 YNFKEQ. With 2 bases clipped from V and 11 bases from J, the junction kept 8 bases outside the gene matches. The CDR3 length is 13 residues. The CDR3 bases are TGTGCCAGCAGCCAAACCGGGACAGCCCTCGCTTTCTTT. Amino acids: CASSQTGTALAFF.

J is TRBJ2-7 and V is TRBV6-5; D remains unclear. CDR1 and CDR2 (germline): MNHEY, SVGAGI. The V gene lost 0 bases and the J gene lost 2 bases, with 11 bases spanning the gap. The CDR3 sequence is 15 residues long. The CDR3 bases are TGTGCCAGCAGTTACTCGACCGGCAGCCCCTACGAGCAGTACTTC. The encoded protein is CASSYSTGSPYEQYF.

The CDR3 protein is CASSPLGDRGETQYF. In DNA, the CDR3 is TGTGCCAGCTCACCACTTGGCGACAGGGGAGAGACCCAGTACTTC. V usage is TRBV18 and J usage is TRBJ2-5; 8 nucleotides match TRBD1. This CDR3 is built from 15 residues. V gave up 1 base and J gave up 4 bases; unmatched junction bases: 5. Germline V gene data show CDR1 as KGHSH and CDR2 as LQKENI.

The V gene is TRBV5-1, the J gene TRBJ1-1; 9 nucleotides align to TRBD1. Looked up from germline, CDR1 is SGHRS and CDR2 is YFSETQ. This CDR3 has 15 amino acids. V dropped 3 bases and J dropped 6; count of bases not matched to a gene: 9. The CDR3 DNA reads as TGCGCCAGCAGCTGGGCTACAGGGGGCGGCGCTGAAGCTTTCTTT. Protein sequence: CASSWATGGGAEAFF.

The chain couples TRBV10-3 to TRBJ2-3, with D perhaps matching TRBD2 (5 bases). Trimming shortened V by 9 bases and J by 4 bases, and 14 bases separated the two germline ends. Germline V CDR1 and CDR2: ENHRY, SYGVKD. The CDR3 runs to 13 residues. The CDR3 protein is CAIAPGKADTQYF. The CDR3 nucleotides are TGTGCCATAGCACCCGGGAAGGCAGATACGCAGTATTTT.

The chain carries TRBV5-1 and TRBJ1-1, with TRBD1 as a possible D gene (6 bases). Per germline, CDR1 SGHRS and CDR2 YFSETQ. There are 14 residues in the CDR3. V lost 7 bases and J 0 bases, leaving 13 bases between the germline ends. The CDR3 sequence is CASRRDTLNTEAFF. The CDR3 DNA reads TGCGCCAGCCGGCGGGACACCTTGAACACTGAAGCTTTCTTT.

V is TRBV29-1 and J is TRBJ2-2; TRBD1 matches at 7 bases. The length of the CDR3 is 13 residues. Germline CDR1 and CDR2: SQVTM and ANQGSEA. Unmatched junction bases numbered 4, after V lost 4 bases and J lost 5 bases. The CDR3 DNA reads as TGCAGCGTTGGAGGGGGCGCGACCGGGGAGCTGTTTTTT. Translated: CSVGGGATGELFF.

The chain carries TRBV11-3 and TRBJ2-2; 7 nucleotides line up with TRBD2. V shed 4 bases, J shed 0 bases, and the junction held 2 bases outside the gene matches. CDR1 and CDR2 from the germline V gene are SGHNT and YENEEA. The CDR3 consists of 15 residues. Written as DNA, the CDR3 is TGTGCCAGCAGCTCTAGCGGTTCGAACACCGGGGAGCTGTTTTTT. Residues: CASSSSGSNTGELFF.

The chain combines TRBV20-1 with TRBJ2-1, with D uncertain. The CDR3 spans 11 residues. Trimming cost V 6 bases and J 5 bases, with 8 bases left between them. Germline V gene sequence: CDR1 DFQATT, CDR2 SNEGSKA (reference sequence). The CDR3 reads CSALTNNEQFF. Here the CDR3 DNA reads TGCAGTGCCCTCACCAACAATGAGCAGTTCTTC.

This clone was observed a handful of times. V usage is TRBV7-9 and J usage is TRBJ2-3; D is unresolved. V was pared by 6 bases and J by 6 bases, with 19 bases between. Germline CDR1 is SEHNR and CDR2 is FQNEAQ (reference sequence). The CDR3 spans 15 residues. CDR3 region: CASSQGRYTWDTQYF. The CDR3 DNA is TGTGCCAGCAGTCAAGGACGATATACTTGGGATACGCAGTATTTT.

This chain joins TRBV11-3 and TRBJ1-1, with 7 nucleotides matching TRBD1. This CDR3 has 15 residues. Germline V lookup: CDR1 SGHNT, CDR2 YENEEA. With V trimmed by 1 base and J by 3 bases, 5 bases remained unmatched. Here the CDR3 reads CASSLAQGSDTEAFF. The CDR3 nucleotides read TGTGCCAGCAGCTTAGCACAGGGGTCGGACACTGAAGCTTTCTTT.

The genes are TRBV5-6 and TRBJ2-5; TRBD2 matches at 7 bases. The junction had 7 bases not matched to a gene; V was cut back by 4 bases and J by 10 bases. The CDR3 runs to 12 residues. Germline assignment: CDR1 SGHDT and CDR2 YYEEEE. Here the CDR3 reads CASSLGGSIQYF. The CDR3 bases are TGTGCCAGCAGCCTCGGGGGGAGCATCCAGTACTTC.

The count of this clone is one. This chain links TRBV28 with TRBJ1-2; D is uncertain. There are 13 residues in the CDR3. V was pared by 6 bases and J by 4 bases, with 12 bases between. Germline CDR1 MDHEN, CDR2 SYDVKM. The CDR3 is CASRSTELYGYTF. Written as DNA, the CDR3 is TGTGCCAGCAGATCCACAGAGCTCTATGGCTACACCTTC.

This chain links TRBV4-1 with TRBJ2-2, with D possibly being TRBD1 or TRBD2 (5 bases each). Germline CDR1 and CDR2: MGHRA and YSYEKL. There are 18 residues in the CDR3. V was clipped by 0 bases and J by 4 bases, with 18 bases between them. The CDR3 reads CASSQDSRDHGTTGELFF. As DNA, the CDR3 is TGCGCCAGCAGCCAAGATTCCCGGGACCACGGGACCACCGGGGAGCTGTTTTTT.

V gene TRBV7-2 combines with J gene TRBJ1-4, with TRBD1 matching over 7 bases. This CDR3 has 16 amino acids. Trimming cost V 3 bases and J 0 bases; bases outside gene matches: 4. Germline V gene sequence: CDR1 SGHTA, CDR2 FQGNSA. Written as DNA, the CDR3 is TGTGCCAGCAGCTTGGGGGACAGCGCAACTAATGAAAAACTGTTTTTT. Its protein is CASSLGDSATNEKLFF.

This clone was counted many times. The genes are TRBV11-3 and TRBJ2-7, with TRBD2 matching 9 bases. CDR3 length equals 15 residues. The trim removed 5 bases at V and 3 bases at J, leaving 8 bases unmatched. The germline CDR1 and CDR2 sequences are SGHNT and YENEEA. The CDR3 bases are TGTGCCAGCAGCCTAACTGATAGCGGGGGCTACGAGCAGTACTTC. Translation gives CASSLTDSGGYEQYF.

This chain connects TRBV7-9 to TRBJ2-5, with 10 bases identical to TRBD2. Losses at the gene ends were 6 bases for V and 1 base for J; bases not matched to a gene: 5. Looked up from germline, CDR1 is SEHNR and CDR2 is FQNEAQ (reference sequence). This CDR3 is 15 amino acids long. The CDR3 nucleotides are TGTGCCAGCAGTCGAACTAGCGGGACCCAAGAGACCCAGTACTTC. Its protein is CASSRTSGTQETQYF.

The chain couples TRBV7-9 to TRBJ1-5; 8 bases map to TRBD1. The CDR3 has 15 amino acids. Trimming removed 5 bases from V and 6 bases from J; junction bases left unmatched: 9. The germline V gene encodes CDR1 SEHNR and CDR2 FQNEAQ (reference sequence). CDR3 sequence: CASSPGQGEGQPQHF. DNA for the CDR3: TGTGCCAGCAGCCCAGGACAGGGCGAAGGTCAGCCCCAGCATTTT.

This chain uses TRBV5-1 with TRBJ2-2; TRBD1 agrees at 8 bases. Germline V gives CDR1 SGHRS, CDR2 YFSETQ. The CDR3 spans 14 residues. V dropped 1 base and J dropped 7; count of bases not matched to a gene: 3. CDR3 sequence reads: CASSLQGASGELFF. The CDR3 nucleotides read TGCGCCAGCAGCTTGCAGGGGGCGAGCGGGGAGCTGTTTTTT.

The chain joins TRBV10-3 to TRBJ2-4; TRBD2 matches at 8 bases. In germline, CDR1 is ENHRY, CDR2 SYGVKD. Trimming at V came to 2 bases and at J to 2 bases, leaving 5 bases not matched to a gene. The CDR3 spans 16 residues. CDR3 in amino acids: CAISEAGGISKNIQYF. In DNA, the CDR3 is TGTGCCATCAGTGAGGCGGGAGGCATATCCAAAAACATTCAGTACTTC.

The gene calls are TRBV19 and TRBJ1-1; D unclear. This CDR3 is built from 12 residues. Deletions cut 7 bases from V and 6 bases from J, with 12 bases between. The germline CDR1 and CDR2 sequences are LNHDA and SQIVND (reference sequence). CDR3 bases: TGTGCCAGTACGGTTTATGGCGCTGAAGCTTTCTTT. Translation gives CASTVYGAEAFF.

This clone was seen only once. V gene TRBV9 combines with J gene TRBJ2-7, with 10 bases matching TRBD1. This CDR3 contains 14 residues. The germline CDR1 and CDR2 sequences are SGDLS and YYNGEE. With V trimmed by 3 bases and J by 6 bases, 6 bases remained unmatched. The CDR3 is CASSETGGAVEQYF. The CDR3 DNA reads as TGTGCCAGCAGCGAGACAGGGGGCGCGGTCGAGCAGTACTTC.

The V and J genes are TRBV6-1 and TRBJ1-2, with D hard to call. Germline V CDR1 and CDR2: MNHNS, SASEGT. CDR3 size: 12 residues. Trimming cost V 4 bases and J 6 bases, with 9 bases left between them. This chain's CDR3 is CASSVLAHGYTF. The CDR3, as DNA: TGTGCCAGCAGTGTTTTAGCCCATGGCTACACCTTC.

The rearrangement joins TRBV28 to TRBJ2-5; D tentatively reads TRBD1 or TRBD2 (5 bases each). Germline CDR1 and CDR2: MDHEN and SYDVKM. V shed 8 bases and J shed 4 bases, with 20 bases lying between them. CDR3 length: 15 amino acids. DNA for the CDR3: TGTGCCAGCGGTACAGGAGGCCCCCAGGGAGAGACCCAGTACTTC. Translation: CASGTGGPQGETQYF.

V and J are TRBV28 and TRBJ2-5; D gene uncertain. V lost 3 bases, J lost 5 bases, and 13 bases lay in between. The germline V gene has CDR1 MDHEN and CDR2 SYDVKM. CDR3 length equals 14 residues. This CDR3 reads CASSLVGSWETQYF. DNA for the CDR3: TGTGCCAGCAGTTTGGTGGGTTCATGGGAGACCCAGTACTTC. Full variable domain (remainder filled in from reference TRBV28 and TRBJ2-5): DVKVTQSSRYLVKRTGEKVFLECVQDMDHENMFWYRQDPGLGLRLIYFSYDVKMKEKGDIPEGYSVSREKKERFSLILESASTNQTSMYLCASSLVGSWETQYFGPGTRLLVL.